These 23 T cell receptor beta chains were sequenced from one sample in a study of blood T cell repertoires in COVID-19. Assay: immunoSEQ multiplex PCR; the TCRdb copy retains only in-frame clones and omits some. The sample has about 130,000 clones, around 79% seen once. Sequenced input: peripheral blood. These receptors all stem from a man aged 80 or over with acute or convalescent COVID-19.

This clone appeared once. The chain has TRBV6-2 or TRBV6-3 and TRBJ1-2, with 7 bases aligning to TRBD1. Trimming removed 6 bases from V and 2 bases from J; junction bases left unmatched: 6. The germline gives CDR1 MNHEY, CDR2 SVGEGT. This CDR3 contains 14 residues. CDR3 in amino acids: CASSRPGQNYGYTF. Written as DNA, the CDR3 is TGTGCCAGCAGCCGACCGGGACAGAACTATGGCTACACCTTC.

The chain is built from TRBV18 and TRBJ1-4; D is possibly TRBD1 (6 bases). The CDR3 is made up of 14 amino acids. The V gene lost 4 bases and the J gene lost 7 bases, with 13 bases spanning the gap. In germline, CDR1 is KGHSH, CDR2 LQKENI. This CDR3 is CASSHGGHGEKLFF. As DNA, the CDR3 is TGTGCCAGCTCACACGGGGGGCATGGTGAAAAACTGTTTTTT.

V usage is TRBV7-2 and J usage is TRBJ2-5; 9 nucleotides line up with TRBD2. Germline V gives CDR1 SGHTA, CDR2 FQGNSA. This CDR3 has 15 residues. After removal of 3 bases from V and 3 bases from J, the junction contained 5 bases not matched to a gene. The CDR3 region is CASSFAGGGEETQYF. The DNA of the CDR3 is TGTGCCAGCAGCTTCGCGGGGGGGGGCGAAGAGACCCAGTACTTC.

This clone was picked up a small number of times. The chain links TRBV5-1 to TRBJ1-3; 7 bases match TRBD1. Unmatched junction bases numbered 8, after V lost 0 bases and J lost 2 bases. The CDR3 contains 17 residues. Germline V gene sequence: CDR1 SGHRS, CDR2 YFSETQ. Here the CDR3 DNA reads TGCGCCAGCAGCTTGGTACCCTGGACAGGTACTGGAAACACCATATATTTT. Protein product: CASSLVPWTGTGNTIYF.

The chain has TRBV2 and TRBJ2-3; D possibly corresponds to TRBD1 (6 bases). The CDR3 is made up of 14 amino acids. V lost 9 bases, J lost 0 bases, and 13 bases lay in between. Germline V gene lookup returns CDR1 SNHLY and CDR2 FYNNEI. The CDR3 protein is CARGGATSTDTQYF. The CDR3 DNA reads TGTGCCAGAGGGGGAGCCACTAGCACAGATACGCAGTATTTT.

This rearrangement joins TRBV12-3 or TRBV12-4 to TRBJ2-1; D is possibly TRBD1 (5 bases). The CDR3 has 13 amino acids. V was cut by 5 bases and J by 10 bases, with 15 bases left in between. CDR3 loop: CASSLIGAGEQFF. The CDR3 DNA reads as TGTGCCAGCAGTCTAATAGGGGCCGGAGAGCAGTTCTTC.

The chain uses TRBV4-2 and TRBJ2-2; 11 bases agree with TRBD2. In germline, CDR1 is LGHNA, CDR2 YNFKEQ. J was trimmed by 6 bases and V by 6 bases; bases with no gene match: 12. The CDR3 has 17 amino acids. CDR3 residues: CASRRTVLAGDAGELFF. CDR3 DNA: TGTGCCAGCAGACGAACGGTACTAGCGGGGGACGCCGGGGAGCTGTTTTTT.

CDR3 amino acids: CASSQDGGNTEAFF. The DNA of the CDR3 is TGTGCCAGCAGCCAAGATGGAGGGAACACTGAAGCTTTCTTT. This chain connects TRBV3-1 (or the pseudogene TRBV3-2) to TRBJ1-1; D is unresolved. In germline, CDR1 is LGHDT, CDR2 YNNKEL (reference sequence). This CDR3 comprises 14 residues. The V end lost 0 bases, the J end lost 1 base, and 6 bases lay between the germline ends.

The rearrangement joins TRBV3-1 (or the pseudogene TRBV3-2) to TRBJ1-1; D might be TRBD1 (5 bases). Germline V gene lookup returns CDR1 LGHDT and CDR2 YNNKEL (reference sequence). The CDR3 runs 12 residues. With 2 bases removed from V and 4 bases from J, the gap between germline ends came to 5 bases. The CDR3 loop reads CASSQTGTEAFF. The CDR3, as DNA: TGTGCCAGCAGCCAAACAGGCACTGAAGCTTTCTTT.

The genes are TRBV11-2 and TRBJ2-5, with 9 nucleotides matching TRBD1. V lost 5 bases and J lost 5; bases outside the gene matches: 9. The CDR3 is 15 residues long. The germline CDR1 and CDR2 sequences are SGHAT and FQNNGV. The CDR3 protein is CASSPRDRVLETQYF. The CDR3 DNA sequence: TGTGCCAGCAGCCCCCGGGACAGGGTTCTTGAGACCCAGTACTTC. Using reference TRBV11-2 and TRBJ2-5 for the parts outside the CDR3, the full variable domain is EAGVAQSPRYKIIEKRQSVAFWCNPISGHATLYWYQQILGQGPKLLIQFQNNGVVDDSQLPKDRFSAERLKGVDSTLKIQPAKLEDSAVYLCASSPRDRVLETQYFGPGTRLLVL.

The genes are TRBV4-1 and TRBJ2-1; 12 positions agree with TRBD1. The V and J ends lost 4 bases and 7 bases, in that order; junction bases with no gene match: 5. This CDR3 is built from 15 residues. CDR1 and CDR2 (germline): MGHRA, YSYEKL. CDR3 protein: CASSRGQGAGNEQFF. In nucleotides, the CDR3 is TGCGCCAGCAGCCGGGGACAGGGGGCTGGAAATGAGCAGTTCTTC.

V gene TRBV19 combines with J gene TRBJ1-5; 7 positions agree with TRBD1. This CDR3 is built from 16 residues. V was pared by 5 bases and J by 0 bases, with 7 bases of the junction left unmatched. Germline loops: CDR1 LNHDA, CDR2 SQIVND (reference sequence). CDR3 sequence reads: CASSPRQGDSNQPQHF. The CDR3 bases are TGTGCCAGTAGTCCCAGACAGGGTGATAGCAATCAGCCCCAGCATTTT.

The V gene is TRBV9, the J gene TRBJ2-1; 7 bases are a match to TRBD2. The CDR3 covers 12 residues. V dropped 0 bases and J dropped 9; count of bases not matched to a gene: 0. Germline CDR1 reads SGDLS; CDR2 reads YYNGEE. The CDR3 DNA follows: TGTGCCAGCAGCGTAGGGGGGGGTGAGCAGTTCTTC. Its translation is CASSVGGGEQFF.

This clone was observed a few times. J is TRBJ2-1 and V is TRBV7-9; the D is unclear. The CDR3 consists of 14 residues. V was cut by 2 bases and J by 4 bases, with 9 bases left in between. Germline CDR1 is SEHNR and CDR2 is FQNEAQ (reference sequence). The CDR3 loop reads CASSLSTRYNEQFF. Here the CDR3 DNA reads TGTGCCAGCAGCTTAAGTACCAGGTACAATGAGCAGTTCTTC. The variable domain in full, with the rest retrieved from reference TRBV7-9 and TRBJ2-1, is DTGVSQNPRHKITKRGQNVTFRCDPISEHNRLYWYRQTLGQGPEFLTYFQNEAQLEKSRLLSDRFSAERPKGSFSTLEIQRTEQGDSAMYLCASSLSTRYNEQFFGPGTRLTVL.

The CDR3 nucleotides read TGTGCTAGTGGTCGGACTAGCGGGGGCCCTAACTCCTACAATGAGCAGTTCTTC. Translated: CASGRTSGGPNSYNEQFF. The J gene is TRBJ2-1, the V gene TRBV12-5; TRBD2 agrees at 13 bases. The CDR3 totals 18 residues. J was trimmed by 0 bases and V by 5 bases; bases with no gene match: 7. Germline V CDR1 and CDR2: LGHNT, FRNRAP. Drawing the rest from reference TRBV12-5 and TRBJ2-1, the complete variable domain is DARVTQTPRHKVTEMGQEVTMRCQPILGHNTVFWYRQTMMQGLELLAYFRNRAPLDDSGMPKDRFSAEMPDATLATLKIQPSEPRDSAVYFCASGRTSGGPNSYNEQFFGPGTRLTVL.

The J gene is TRBJ1-1, the V gene TRBV5-1; 8 bases agree with TRBD1. The CDR3 totals 16 residues. Trimming cost V 4 bases and J 1 base; bases outside gene matches: 9. The germline CDR1 and CDR2 sequences are SGHRS and YFSETQ. The CDR3 protein is CASSQGQVYRNTEAFF. CDR3 bases: TGCGCCAGCAGCCAGGGACAGGTCTATCGGAACACTGAAGCTTTCTTT.

The chain recombines TRBV5-6 with TRBJ2-6, with D unclear. The CDR3 consists of 13 residues. With 6 bases removed from V and 4 bases from J, the gap between germline ends came to 8 bases. The germline gives CDR1 SGHDT, CDR2 YYEEEE. CDR3 amino acids: CASNYAGANVLTF. The CDR3 region has the DNA TGTGCCAGCAACTATGCCGGGGCCAACGTCCTGACTTTC.

This chain links TRBV5-4 with TRBJ2-1; TRBD2 might be the D (6 bases). The CDR3 spans 16 residues. Germline V lookup: CDR1 SGHNT, CDR2 YYREEE (reference sequence). The V end was cut by 3 bases, the J end by 8 bases, with 21 bases between. The CDR3 bases are TGTGCCAGCAGCTCCCGAGGGCGGGGACCGACTGATGAGCAGTTCTTC. Its translation: CASSSRGRGPTDEQFF. Full variable domain (rest looked up from reference TRBV5-4 and TRBJ2-1): ETGVTQSPTHLIKTRGQQVTLRCSSQSGHNTVSWYQQALGQGPQFIFQYYREEENGRGNFPPRFSGLQFPNYSSELNVNALELDDSALYLCASSSRGRGPTDEQFFGPGTRLTVL.

V is TRBV3-1 (or the pseudogene TRBV3-2) and J is TRBJ2-2; 7 bases are shared with TRBD1. Germline V gene sequence: CDR1 LGHDT, CDR2 YNNKEL (reference sequence). There are 17 residues in the CDR3. J lost 2 bases, V lost 2 bases, and 8 bases had no gene match. CDR3 amino acids: CASSQTGAPSNTGELFF. As DNA, the CDR3 is TGTGCCAGCAGCCAAACAGGGGCCCCCTCTAACACCGGGGAGCTGTTTTTT.

Points on this clone: The same CDR3 can be traced to other DNA sequences in this sample. For the CDR3, the DNA is TGCGCCAGCAGCTTGGGGGAGAGCTCCTACAATGAGCAGTTCTTC. It encodes CASSLGESSYNEQFF. The chain has TRBV5-1 and TRBJ2-1; a possible D gene is TRBD2 (5 bases). The germline V and J ends were trimmed by 0 bases and 0 bases, with 7 bases remaining between them. Germline lookup yields CDR1 SGHRS and CDR2 YFSETQ. There are 15 residues in the CDR3.

The chain couples TRBV18 to TRBJ1-4, with 9 positions matching TRBD1. The V segment lost 1 base and the J segment 5 bases; nucleotides outside the gene matches: 2. The CDR3 extends over 15 amino acids. Germline lookup yields CDR1 KGHSH and CDR2 LQKENI. CDR3 sequence (DNA): TGTGCCAGCTCACCACAGGGGACAGGGAATGAAAAACTGTTTTTT. Translating it yields CASSPQGTGNEKLFF.

The chain couples TRBV18 to TRBJ1-1, with D maybe TRBD1 (6 bases). V gave up 4 bases and J gave up 1 base, with 13 bases separating them. Germline assignment: CDR1 KGHSH and CDR2 LQKENI. CDR3 length: 15 amino acids. In DNA, the CDR3 is TGTGCCAGCTCACATTCCTGGACAGAGAACACTGAAGCTTTCTTT. It encodes CASSHSWTENTEAFF.

The chain has TRBV6-4 and TRBJ2-1, with 16 positions matching TRBD2. The germline V gene has CDR1 MRHNA and CDR2 SNTAGT. CDR3 size: 20 residues. Trimming cost V 1 base and J 0 bases; bases outside gene matches: 6. The DNA of the CDR3 is TGTGCCAGCAGTGACTTGGGACTAGCGGGGGGGCGGATCTCCTACAATGAGCAGTTCTTC. This translates into CASSDLGLAGGRISYNEQFF.